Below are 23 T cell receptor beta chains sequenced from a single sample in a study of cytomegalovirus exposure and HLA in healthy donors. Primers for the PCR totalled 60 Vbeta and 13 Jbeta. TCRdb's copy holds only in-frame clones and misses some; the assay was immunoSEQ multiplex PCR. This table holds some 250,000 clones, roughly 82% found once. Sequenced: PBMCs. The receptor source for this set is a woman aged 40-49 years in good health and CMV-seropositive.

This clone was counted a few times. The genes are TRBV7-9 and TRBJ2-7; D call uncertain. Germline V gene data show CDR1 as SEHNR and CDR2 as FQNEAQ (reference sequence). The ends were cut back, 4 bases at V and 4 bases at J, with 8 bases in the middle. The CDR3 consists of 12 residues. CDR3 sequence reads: CASSSSGYEQYF. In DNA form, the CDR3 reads TGTGCCAGCAGCTCGTCCGGGTACGAGCAGTACTTC.

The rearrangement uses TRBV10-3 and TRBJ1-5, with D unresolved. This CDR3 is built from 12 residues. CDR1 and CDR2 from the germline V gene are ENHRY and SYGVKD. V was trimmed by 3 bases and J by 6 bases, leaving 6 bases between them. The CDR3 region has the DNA TGTGCCATCAGTGAAACGGTTCAGCCCCAGCATTTT. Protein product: CAISETVQPQHF.

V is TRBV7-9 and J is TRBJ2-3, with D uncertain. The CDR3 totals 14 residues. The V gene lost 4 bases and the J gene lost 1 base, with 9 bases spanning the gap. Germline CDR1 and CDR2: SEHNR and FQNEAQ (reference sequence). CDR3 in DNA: TGTGCCAGCAGCTCCCCCGTAGGCACAGATACGCAGTATTTT. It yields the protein CASSSPVGTDTQYF.

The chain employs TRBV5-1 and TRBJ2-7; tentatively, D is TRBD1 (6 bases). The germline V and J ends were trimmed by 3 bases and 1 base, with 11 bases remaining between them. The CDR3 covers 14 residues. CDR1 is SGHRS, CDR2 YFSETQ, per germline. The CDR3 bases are TGCGCCAGCAGCTGGATGGACAGTTCCTACGAGCAGTACTTC. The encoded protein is CASSWMDSSYEQYF.

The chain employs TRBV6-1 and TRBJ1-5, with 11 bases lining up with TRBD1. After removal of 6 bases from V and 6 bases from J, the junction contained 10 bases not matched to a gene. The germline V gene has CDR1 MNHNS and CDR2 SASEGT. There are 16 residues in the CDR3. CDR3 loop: CASREQGTGGGQPQHF. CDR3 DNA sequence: TGTGCCAGCAGGGAACAGGGGACAGGGGGTGGTCAGCCCCAGCATTTT.

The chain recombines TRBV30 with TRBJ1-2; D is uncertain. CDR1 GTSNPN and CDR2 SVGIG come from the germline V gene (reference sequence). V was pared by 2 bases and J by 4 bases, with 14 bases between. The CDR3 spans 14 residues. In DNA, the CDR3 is TGTGCCTGGAGTCGAACTTCCCTGGTCTATGGCTACACCTTC. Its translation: CAWSRTSLVYGYTF.

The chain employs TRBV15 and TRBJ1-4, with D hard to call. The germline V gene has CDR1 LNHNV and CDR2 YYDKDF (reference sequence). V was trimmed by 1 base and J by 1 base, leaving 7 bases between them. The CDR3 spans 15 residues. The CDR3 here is CATSRVGGTNEKLFF. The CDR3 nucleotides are TGTGCCACCAGCAGAGTAGGAGGAACTAATGAAAAACTGTTTTTT.

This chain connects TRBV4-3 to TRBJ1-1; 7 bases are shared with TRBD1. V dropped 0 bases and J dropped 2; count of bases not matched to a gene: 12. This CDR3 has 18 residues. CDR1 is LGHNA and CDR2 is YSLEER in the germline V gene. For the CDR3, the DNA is TGCGCCAGCAGCCAAGATCCCCCGCGGACAGGTCCTAACACTGAAGCTTTCTTT. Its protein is CASSQDPPRTGPNTEAFF.

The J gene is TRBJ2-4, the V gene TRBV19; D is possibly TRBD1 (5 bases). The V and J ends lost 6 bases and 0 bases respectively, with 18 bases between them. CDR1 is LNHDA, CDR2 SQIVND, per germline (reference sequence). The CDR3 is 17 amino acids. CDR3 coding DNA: TGTGCCAGTAGCGGAGCAGGGTTACGACTAGCCAAAAACATTCAGTACTTC. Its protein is CASSGAGLRLAKNIQYF.

In DNA, the CDR3 is TGTGCCAGCAGCTTATCTCCGGGAAACAATCAGCCCCAGCATTTT. Protein sequence: CASSLSPGNNQPQHF. This chain links TRBV7-2 with TRBJ1-5; D gene ambiguous. Germline V gives CDR1 SGHTA, CDR2 FQGNSA. With 2 bases removed from V and 3 bases from J, the gap between germline ends came to 11 bases. CDR3 length: 15 amino acids.

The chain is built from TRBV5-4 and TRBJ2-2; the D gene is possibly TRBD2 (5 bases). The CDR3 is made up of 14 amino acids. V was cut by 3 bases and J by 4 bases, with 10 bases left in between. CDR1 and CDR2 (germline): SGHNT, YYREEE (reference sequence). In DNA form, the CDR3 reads TGTGCCAGCAGCTGGCTAGCTCTCACCGGGGAGCTGTTTTTT. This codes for CASSWLALTGELFF.

This chain's CDR3 is CASSSSGGYTEAFF. The CDR3 DNA sequence: TGTGCCAGCAGTTCCTCAGGGGGTTACACTGAAGCTTTCTTT. The chain joins TRBV27 to TRBJ1-1; 7 bases align to TRBD1. The CDR3 has 14 residues. With 4 bases clipped from V and 3 bases from J, the junction kept 5 bases outside the gene matches. Germline V gene lookup returns CDR1 MNHEY and CDR2 SMNVEV (reference sequence).

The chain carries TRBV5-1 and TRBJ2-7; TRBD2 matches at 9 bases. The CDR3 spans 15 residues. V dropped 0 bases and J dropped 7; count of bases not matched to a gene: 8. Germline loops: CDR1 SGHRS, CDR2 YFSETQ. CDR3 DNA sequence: TGCGCCAGCAGCTTGGGACTAGCGGAACCCCTGGAGCAGTACTTC. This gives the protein CASSLGLAEPLEQYF. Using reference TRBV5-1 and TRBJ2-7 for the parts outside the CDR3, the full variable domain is KAGVTQTPRYLIKTRGQQVTLSCSPISGHRSVSWYQQTPGQGLQFLFEYFSETQRNKGNFPGRFSGRQFSNSRSEMNVSTLELGDSALYLCASSLGLAEPLEQYFGPGTRLTVT.

The CDR3 sequence is CASSAPTGTIYGYTF. CDR3 nucleotides: TGTGCCAGCAGTGCCCCGACAGGGACGATCTATGGCTACACCTTC. The chain joins TRBV6-1 to TRBJ1-2; TRBD1 matches 7 bases. The CDR3 is made up of 15 amino acids. The ends lost 4 bases at V and 4 bases at J; junction bases unmatched: 9. The germline V gene has CDR1 MNHNS and CDR2 SASEGT.

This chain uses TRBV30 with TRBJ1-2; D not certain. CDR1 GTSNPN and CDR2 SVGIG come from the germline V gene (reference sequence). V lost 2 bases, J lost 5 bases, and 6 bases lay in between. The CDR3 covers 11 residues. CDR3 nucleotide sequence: TGTGCCTGGAGTCTCAGATATGGCTACACCTTC. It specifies CAWSLRYGYTF.

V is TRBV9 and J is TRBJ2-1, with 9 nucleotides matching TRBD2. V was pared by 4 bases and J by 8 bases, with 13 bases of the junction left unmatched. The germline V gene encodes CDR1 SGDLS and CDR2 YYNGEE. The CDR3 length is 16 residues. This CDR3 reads CASSPQAGGVPYEQFF. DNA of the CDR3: TGTGCCAGCAGCCCACAAGCGGGGGGAGTCCCGTATGAGCAGTTCTTC. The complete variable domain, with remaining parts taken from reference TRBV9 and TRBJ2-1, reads DSGVTQTPKHLITATGQRVTLRCSPRSGDLSVYWYQQSLDQGLQFLIQYYNGEERAKGNILERFSAQQFPDLHSELNLSSLELGDSALYFCASSPQAGGVPYEQFFGPGTRLTVL.

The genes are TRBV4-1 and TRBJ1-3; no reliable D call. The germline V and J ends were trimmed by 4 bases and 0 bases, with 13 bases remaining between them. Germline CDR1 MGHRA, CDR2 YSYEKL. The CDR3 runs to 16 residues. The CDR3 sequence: CASSLNKWSSGNTIYF. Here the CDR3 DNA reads TGCGCCAGCAGCCTCAACAAATGGAGCTCTGGAAACACCATATATTTT.

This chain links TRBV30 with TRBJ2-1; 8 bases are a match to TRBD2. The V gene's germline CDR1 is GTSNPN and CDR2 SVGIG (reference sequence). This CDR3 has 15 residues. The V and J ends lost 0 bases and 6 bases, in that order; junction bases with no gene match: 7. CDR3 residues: CAWSVIAGGSNEQFF. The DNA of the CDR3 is TGTGCCTGGAGTGTAATTGCGGGGGGCAGCAATGAGCAGTTCTTC. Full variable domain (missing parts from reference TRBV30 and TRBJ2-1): SQTIHQWPATLVQPVGSPLSLECTVEGTSNPNLYWYRQAAGRGLQLLFYSVGIGQISSEVPQNLSASRPQDRQFILSSKKLLLSDSGFYLCAWSVIAGGSNEQFFGPGTRLTVL.

This chain's CDR3 is CASSEPGSSKETQYF. In DNA, the CDR3 is TGTGCCAGCAGTGAACCGGGGTCTAGTAAAGAGACCCAGTACTTC. The rearrangement links TRBV25-1 to TRBJ2-5; tentatively, D is TRBD2 (5 bases). This CDR3 region has 15 residues. V lost 2 bases and J lost 3, with 13 bases in between. The germline CDR1 and CDR2 sequences are MGHDK and SYGVNS.

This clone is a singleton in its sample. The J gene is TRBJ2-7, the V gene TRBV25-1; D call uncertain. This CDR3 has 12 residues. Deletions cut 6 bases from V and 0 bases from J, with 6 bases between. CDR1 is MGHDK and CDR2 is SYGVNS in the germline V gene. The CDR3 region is CASSGYSYEQYF. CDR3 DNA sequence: TGTGCCAGCAGCGGGTACTCCTACGAGCAGTACTTC.

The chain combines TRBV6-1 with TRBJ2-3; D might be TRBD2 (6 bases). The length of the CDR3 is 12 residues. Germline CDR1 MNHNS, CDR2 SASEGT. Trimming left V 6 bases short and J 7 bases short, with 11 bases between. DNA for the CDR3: TGTGCCAGCAGATGGGGGGAGAATACGCAGTATTTT. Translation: CASRWGENTQYF.

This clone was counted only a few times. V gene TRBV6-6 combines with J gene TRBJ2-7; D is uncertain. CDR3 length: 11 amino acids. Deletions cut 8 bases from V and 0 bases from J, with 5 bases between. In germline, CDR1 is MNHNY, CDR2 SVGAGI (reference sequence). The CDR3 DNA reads TGTGCCAGCTTGAGCTCCTACGAGCAGTACTTC. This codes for CASLSSYEQYF.

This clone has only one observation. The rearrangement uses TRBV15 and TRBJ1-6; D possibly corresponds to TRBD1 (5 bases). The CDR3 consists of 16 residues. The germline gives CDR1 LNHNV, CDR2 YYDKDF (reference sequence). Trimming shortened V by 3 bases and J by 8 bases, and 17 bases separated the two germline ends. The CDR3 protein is CATSRGGGLPDSPLHF. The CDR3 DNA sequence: TGTGCCACCAGCAGGGGCGGGGGACTCCCGGATTCACCCCTCCACTTT.